This T cell receptor beta chain was obtained from a study of early T cells in non-severe SARS-CoV-2 infection. This CDR3 comprises 13 residues. The V gene's germline CDR1 is KGHSH and CDR2 LQKENI. V dropped 3 bases and J dropped 1 base, with 6 bases sitting between them. This clonotype occurred many times. TCRdb processed the 5' RACE reads anew with MiXCR; each CDR3 protein has one entry. The sample has approximately 69,000 distinct CDR3 sequences; over 10% are singletons. The V and J genes are TRBV18 and TRBJ2-5; D not certain. The TCR sequence derives from an adult who was a healthcare worker with PCR-confirmed SARS-CoV-2 infection or an uninfected control (not recorded which). The sample here was whole blood, taken at baseline. The CDR3, as DNA: TGTGCCAGCTCACCCTACAGCCAAGAGACCCAGTACTTC. Protein product: CASSPYSQETQYF.